This TCR beta chain was retrieved from a study of breast tumors, draining lymph nodes, adjacent tissues. Findings and caveats of the study: Tumor repertoires ranked between lymph nodes and nontumor tissue in diversity, with V and J gene preferences. The data were judged consistent with most tumor T cells coming from lymph node and expanding in tumor. The lymph node origin of tumor T cells was framed as consistent with a hypothesis, not demonstrated.

Comment on this clonotype: No antigen is known for it.

The lymph nodes were axillary draining lymph nodes from breast cancer patients. TCRdb analysed the multiplex PCR reads with MiXCR anew, one entry per CDR3 protein. The data show 150,000 to 200,000 distinct CDR3 sequences, about 30% seen once. The V segment lost 6 bases and the J segment 4 bases; nucleotides outside the gene matches: 4. This CDR3 contains 13 residues. From germline, CDR1 is MRHNA and CDR2 SNTAGT. The TCR comes from a female donor with breast cancer. Some clones in this sample may be carry-over from other donors' samples. V is TRBV6-4 and J is TRBJ1-1, with 8 bases aligning to TRBD1. The sequenced sample was axillary lymph node tissue. DNA of the CDR3: TGTGCCAGCAGGGCAACAGGGGGCACTGAAGCTTTCTTT. This translates into CASRATGGTEAFF.